The rows below give T cell receptor beta chains drawn from one sample of a study of tumor-infiltrating lymphocytes in primary liver carcinoma. MiXCR, applied by TCRdb to the multiplex PCR reads, yields one record per CDR3 protein. Among 300,000 to 400,000 distinct CDR3 sequences listed, around three fifths were seen once. The sample was peripheral blood. Receptors were obtained from a middle-aged man with primary liver carcinoma and hepatitis B virus infection. Both conserved end residues are part of each CDR3. A D gene is named only where the DNA matches it firmly. Some rows have no size entry. The others give once, few or many, or a class for an expanded clone.

.	TRBV11-3	.	TRBJ2-5	TGTACCAGCAGCGACTCTCCTGGCGGGAACCAGGAGACCCAGTACTTC	CTSSDSPGGNQETQYF
few	TRBV28	.	TRBJ1-2	TGTGCCAGCAGTTTTCGCAGCCTCTATGGCTACACCTTC	CASSFRSLYGYTF
.	TRBV30	TRBD1	TRBJ2-7	TGTGCCTGGAGGGACAGGGGCTACGAGCAGTACTTC	CAWRDRGYEQYF
few	TRBV5-1	.	TRBJ2-1	TGCGCCAGCAGCTTGGATAGCGGTACCTACAATGAGCAGTTCTTC	CASSLDSGTYNEQFF
.	TRBV7-9	TRBD1	TRBJ1-5	TGTGCCAGCAGCGGGACAGGCAGGGTTCAGCCCCAGCATTTT	CASSGTGRVQPQHF
many	TRBV12-3/TRBV12-4	TRBD2	TRBJ2-7	TGTGCCAGCAGTCACCGGGGGAGGGGCCGGTCCTACGAGCAGTACTTC	CASSHRGRGRSYEQYF
.	TRBV6-5	.	TRBJ2-1	TGTGCCAGCAGTTACCCCCCACGGGCGGGGGCAGACAATGAGCAGTTCTTC	CASSYPPRAGADNEQFF
few	TRBV28	TRBD2	TRBJ2-1	TGTGCCAGCAGTTTCAGGGGGAAGGGGACTAGCGGGAGGACGGGTTACAATGAGCAGTTCTTC	CASSFRGKGTSGRTGYNEQFF
.	TRBV28	.	TRBJ2-7	TGTGCCAACAGTCCCCCAAGGTTTGACTACGAGCAGTACTTC	CANSPPRFDYEQYF
.	TRBV4-2	.	TRBJ1-2	TGTGCCAGCAGCCAAGATGGGAATAGCTATGGCTACAACTTC	CASSQDGNSYGYNF
.	TRBV6-6	.	TRBJ2-1	TGTGCCAGCACTAGCGTGAGCTCCTACAATGAGCAGCTCTTC	CASTSVSSYNEQLF
many	TRBV4-1	TRBD1	TRBJ1-2	TGCGCCAGCAGCCGTCCGGGACAGGGGGTGGGGGGCTACACCTTC	CASSRPGQGVGGYTF
few	TRBV28	.	TRBJ2-7	TGTGCCAGCAGTTTCATCTACGAGCAGTACTTC	CASSFIYEQYF
few	TRBV5-4	TRBD2	TRBJ2-1	TGTGCCAGCACGGGGGGACTAGTCTACAATGAGCAGTTCTTC	CASTGGLVYNEQFF
.	TRBV5-1	TRBD1	TRBJ2-1	TGCGCCAGCAGCTTGCAGGACAGGGGCTATGAGCAGTTCTTC	CASSLQDRGYEQFF
.	TRBV11-2	.	TRBJ2-1	TGTGCCAGCGGCTCCCGACTAACGGGAGTGTCATACAATGAGCAGTTCTTC	CASGSRLTGVSYNEQFF
.	TRBV14	.	TRBJ2-5	TGTGCCAGCAGCCAATTATGGAGTCAGGAGACCCAGTACTTC	CASSQLWSQETQYF
few	TRBV5-4	.	TRBJ2-1	TGTGCCAGCAGCCCCACTAGTCCCTCCTACAATGAGCAGTTCTTC	CASSPTSPSYNEQFF
.	TRBV20-1	.	TRBJ1-5	TGCAGTGCTAGCCGGGGGTTGAGCAATCAGCCCCAGCATTTT	CSASRGLSNQPQHF
many	TRBV6-1	TRBD1	TRBJ1-5	TGTGCCGCAGCGGACAGGCTAGACAGCAATCAGCCCCAGCATTTT	CAAADRLDSNQPQHF
few	TRBV28	.	TRBJ2-7	TGTGCCAGCAGTTTTACATCTTTGAGGACAGCTGAGTACTTC	CASSFTSLRTAEYF
.	TRBV10-3	TRBD1	TRBJ1-1	TGTGCCATCAGTGAGTCGGACAGGGGGTCGACTGGAGCTTTCTTT	CAISESDRGSTGAFF
many	TRBV5-1	.	TRBJ2-1	TGCGCCAGCAGCTTGGAGCCGGGCTCCTACAATGAGCAGTTCTTC	CASSLEPGSYNEQFF
.	TRBV24-1	.	TRBJ2-2	TGTGCCACCAGTGATACCACAGGGACCATCGGGGAGCTGTCTTTT	CATSDTTGTIGELSF
.	TRBV6-6	.	TRBJ2-5	TGTGCCAGAAGTTACTCCTGGGTTACAACAGAGACCCAGTACTTC	CARSYSWVTTETQYF
once	TRBV5-1	.	TRBJ2-6	TGCGCCAGCAGCTTGGAATGGTTGCCTGGGGCCAACGTCCTGACTTTC	CASSLEWLPGANVLTF
.	TRBV5-4	.	TRBJ2-3	TGTGCAAGCAGACTGACGGCAGATACGCAGTATTTT	CASRLTADTQYF
few	TRBV30	.	TRBJ1-2	TGTGCCTGGAGTGTCAGCAGGTCTAACTATGGCTACACCTTC	CAWSVSRSNYGYTF
.	TRBV5-1	.	TRBJ1-1	TGCGCCAGCAGCTTGGAGTGTGTAAACACTGAAGCTTTCTTT	CASSLECVNTEAFF
.	TRBV24-1	TRBD1	TRBJ1-2	TGTGCCACCAGCCCTAATCCAGGGGGCAGCAGCTATGGCTACACCTTC	CATSPNPGGSSYGYTF
.	TRBV11-2	.	TRBJ1-3	TGTACCAGCAGCTTGTCTGGAACTGAAAACACCATATATTTT	CTSSLSGTENTIYF
.	TRBV18	.	TRBJ1-3	TGTGCCAGCTCACCACCCTCAGGGCGGAACACCATATATTTT	CASSPPSGRNTIYF
.	TRBV18	.	TRBJ1-5	TGTGCCAGCTCACAAGACGAGAATCAGCCCCTGCATTTT	CASSQDENQPLHF
.	TRBV10-2	.	TRBJ2-3	TGCGCCAGCAATGAGGGCAACACAGATACACAGTATTTT	CASNEGNTDTQYF
many	TRBV6-2/TRBV6-3	.	TRBJ2-2	TGTGCCAGCAGTTACACGAGAAACACCGGGGAGCTGTTTTTT	CASSYTRNTGELFF
.	TRBV11-2	.	TRBJ1-1	TGTGCCAACAGCTTAGTGGCCGCTCCGGACACTGAAGCTTTCTTT	CANSLVAAPDTEAFF
.	TRBV11-2	TRBD1	TRBJ2-5	TGTGCTAGCAGCCCGGGACAGGGCCAAGATACCCAGTACTTC	CASSPGQGQDTQYF
.	TRBV4-3	.	TRBJ2-6	TGCGCCAGCACCCAAGGGGGGACTGGGGCCAGCGTCCTGACTTTC	CASTQGGTGASVLTF
few	TRBV28	.	TRBJ2-7	TGTGCCAGCCGGGACGTCAATCACGAGCAGTACTTC	CASRDVNHEQYF
few	TRBV12-3/TRBV12-4	TRBD2	TRBJ2-2	TGTGCCAGCAGTTTTGGGACTAGCGGGAGACCCGGGGAGCTGTTTTTT	CASSFGTSGRPGELFF